A selection of T cell receptor beta chains follows, all from one sample in a study of T cell responses to AZD1222 COVID-19 vaccine. Libraries were prepared by immunoSEQ multiplex PCR; TCRdb keeps only in-frame clonotypes and omits some of them. The sample has about 150,000 clones, roughly nine tenths seen once. The sample was peripheral blood, taken on day 0 of MenACWY control vaccination. These TCRs come from an adult in good health. The CDR3 runs from the conserved cysteine through the conserved F or W. A D gene is named only where the DNA matches it firmly. Rows may omit the clone size; those that give it use once, few, many or a size class.

D: TRBD1; J: TRBJ1-2; V: TRBV6-4; size: NA; CDR3: CASSDTTGYYGYTF; DNA: TGTGCCAGCAGTGACACGACAGGGTACTATGGCTACACCTTC
D: TRBD2; J: TRBJ2-1; V: TRBV19; size: NA; CDR3: CASSSSGPSYNEQFF; DNA: TGTGCCAGTAGTTCTAGCGGGCCCTCCTACAATGAGCAGTTCTTC
D: TRBD1; J: TRBJ2-2; V: TRBV4-2; size: NA; CDR3: CASSLAGGAGTGELFF; DNA: TGTGCCAGCAGCCTCGCAGGGGGCGCAGGCACCGGGGAGCTGTTTTTT
D: NA; J: TRBJ1-2; V: TRBV18; size: NA; CDR3: CASSPETRPGRGYTF; DNA: TGTGCCAGCTCACCGGAAACAAGGCCGGGGCGGGGCTACACCTTC
D: NA; J: TRBJ1-2; V: TRBV10-1; size: NA; CDR3: CASGGGAGGYTF; DNA: TGCGCCAGCGGGGGGGGCGCCGGTGGCTACACCTTC
D: NA; J: TRBJ2-5; V: TRBV10-3; size: NA; CDR3: CATGMTGVETQYF; DNA: TGTGCCACAGGGATGACAGGCGTTGAGACCCAGTACTTC
D: NA; J: TRBJ1-2; V: TRBV24-1; size: NA; CDR3: CATSERGLSYGYTF; DNA: TGTGCCACCAGTGAACGGGGATTATCCTATGGCTACACCTTC
D: NA; J: TRBJ2-2; V: TRBV5-4; size: NA; CDR3: CASSLGAWGVNTGELFF; DNA: TGTGCCAGCAGCTTGGGGGCGTGGGGCGTGAACACCGGGGAGCTGTTTTTT
D: TRBD1; J: TRBJ1-5; V: TRBV18; size: NA; CDR3: CASSPGQGGQPQHF; DNA: TGTGCCAGCTCACCCGGACAGGGCGGACAGCCCCAGCATTTT
D: NA; J: TRBJ2-2; V: TRBV27; size: NA; CDR3: CASSNRYRDDGGELFF; DNA: TGTGCCAGCAGTAATAGGTACAGGGACGATGGCGGGGAGCTGTTTTTT
D: NA; J: TRBJ1-2; V: TRBV5-4; size: many; CDR3: CASSLAGAERYTF; DNA: TGTGCCAGCAGCTTGGCCGGCGCAGAACGCTACACCTTC
D: NA; J: TRBJ2-7; V: TRBV7-9; size: NA; CDR3: CASSPRQAYEQYF; DNA: TGTGCCAGCAGCCCTAGACAGGCTTACGAGCAGTACTTC
D: TRBD1; J: TRBJ1-3; V: TRBV2; size: NA; CDR3: CASMEPTGEGNTIYF; DNA: TGTGCCAGCATGGAACCGACAGGGGAGGGAAACACCATATATTTT
D: NA; J: TRBJ1-4; V: TRBV2; size: NA; CDR3: CASSEMGVEKLFF; DNA: TGTGCCAGCAGTGAAATGGGGGTCGAAAAACTGTTTTTT
D: TRBD1; J: TRBJ1-2; V: TRBV19; size: NA; CDR3: CASSGTGGLYGYTF; DNA: TGTGCCAGTAGTGGGACAGGGGGCCTCTATGGCTACACCTTC
D: NA; J: TRBJ2-1; V: TRBV19; size: NA; CDR3: CASSPRHNEQFF; DNA: TGTGCCAGTAGTCCCCGACACAATGAGCAGTTCTTC
D: NA; J: TRBJ1-5; V: TRBV13; size: NA; CDR3: CASSLRGPGQPQHF; DNA: TGTGCCAGCAGCTTGCGGGGCCCCGGTCAGCCCCAGCATTTT
D: TRBD2; J: TRBJ2-7; V: TRBV11-3; size: NA; CDR3: CASRNTLRDYTYEQYF; DNA: TGTGCCAGCAGAAACACCCTCCGGGACTACACCTACGAGCAGTACTTC
D: NA; J: TRBJ1-4; V: TRBV3-1/TRBV3-2; size: few; CDR3: CASSQGQVPEKLFF; DNA: TGTGCCAGCAGCCAAGGACAGGTGCCCGAAAAACTGTTTTTT
D: NA; J: TRBJ1-2; V: TRBV9; size: NA; CDR3: CASSVGAGVTGYTF; DNA: TGTGCCAGCAGCGTAGGGGCCGGGGTTACGGGCTACACCTTC
D: NA; J: TRBJ2-2; V: TRBV19; size: NA; CDR3: CASSIKQSGELFF; DNA: TGTGCCAGTAGTATAAAACAGAGCGGGGAGCTGTTTTTT
D: TRBD2; J: TRBJ2-1; V: TRBV11-2; size: once; CDR3: CASSPWGSGLDTPQNEQFF; DNA: TGTGCCAGCAGTCCCTGGGGGTCAGGACTAGATACCCCCCAAAATGAGCAGTTCTTC
D: TRBD1; J: TRBJ2-5; V: TRBV28; size: few; CDR3: CASSKDRGFQGAQYF; DNA: TGTGCCAGCAGTAAGGACAGGGGGTTTCAAGGTGCCCAGTACTTC
D: NA; J: TRBJ1-4; V: TRBV5-1; size: NA; CDR3: CASSPGSSTNEKLFF; DNA: TGCGCCAGCAGCCCGGGATCGTCAACTAATGAAAAACTGTTTTTT
D: NA; J: TRBJ1-2; V: TRBV5-1; size: NA; CDR3: CASSLEWGAGGYTF; DNA: TGCGCCAGCAGCTTGGAATGGGGGGCCGGTGGCTACACCTTC
D: TRBD1; J: TRBJ1-2; V: TRBV28; size: NA; CDR3: CASSLFSGGLDYGYTF; DNA: TGTGCCAGCAGTTTATTCTCAGGGGGCCTCGACTATGGCTACACCTTC
D: NA; J: TRBJ2-2; V: TRBV6-2/TRBV6-3; size: NA; CDR3: CASSYSVRVDTGELFF; DNA: TGTGCCAGCAGTTACTCGGTCCGGGTAGATACCGGGGAGCTGTTTTTT
D: TRBD1; J: TRBJ2-3; V: TRBV29-1; size: once; CDR3: CSVKQGALPNTQYF; DNA: TGCAGCGTCAAACAGGGGGCCCTTCCAAATACGCAGTATTTT
D: NA; J: TRBJ1-3; V: TRBV5-1; size: NA; CDR3: CASSFGSEGNTIYF; DNA: TGCGCCAGCAGCTTTGGCTCGGAGGGAAACACCATATATTTT
D: TRBD2; J: TRBJ2-1; V: TRBV9; size: NA; CDR3: CASSAGGSYNEQFF; DNA: TGTGCCAGCAGCGCGGGGGGTAGTTACAATGAGCAGTTCTTC
D: TRBD2; J: TRBJ2-1; V: TRBV7-9; size: once; CDR3: CASSLELRTSGRNEQFF; DNA: TGTGCCAGCAGCTTAGAATTGAGGACTAGCGGAAGGAATGAGCAGTTCTTC
D: TRBD2; J: TRBJ2-7; V: TRBV18; size: NA; CDR3: CASSLGGSGEQYF; DNA: TGTGCCAGCTCCCTCGGGGGGTCTGGCGAGCAGTACTTC
D: NA; J: TRBJ2-7; V: TRBV3-1/TRBV3-2; size: NA; CDR3: CASSQGTVIYEQYF; DNA: TGTGCCAGCAGCCAAGGGACAGTCATCTACGAGCAGTACTTC
D: TRBD2; J: TRBJ2-5; V: TRBV4-1; size: once; CDR3: CASSQVTSGRAGETQYF; DNA: TGCGCCAGCAGCCAAGTGACTAGCGGGAGGGCCGGGGAGACCCAGTACTTC
D: NA; J: TRBJ2-5; V: TRBV6-5; size: once; CDR3: CASSYQDQETQYF; DNA: TGTGCCAGCAGTTATCAGGATCAAGAGACCCAGTACTTC
D: TRBD1; J: TRBJ2-7; V: TRBV11-2; size: once; CDR3: CASSLRTGALTNYEQYF; DNA: TGTGCCAGCAGCTTGAGGACAGGGGCGCTTACGAACTACGAGCAGTACTTC
D: NA; J: TRBJ2-2; V: TRBV19; size: NA; CDR3: CASSTRLGGLSAGELFF; DNA: TGTGCCAGTAGTACGCGACTAGGGGGCCTATCCGCCGGGGAGCTGTTTTTT
D: NA; J: TRBJ1-5; V: TRBV6-1; size: NA; CDR3: CASSEGTYSNQPQHF; DNA: TGTGCCAGCAGTGAAGGGACCTATAGCAATCAGCCCCAGCATTTT
D: NA; J: TRBJ1-1; V: TRBV9; size: NA; CDR3: CASSVGGGDTEAFF; DNA: TGTGCCAGCAGCGTAGGGGGAGGCGACACTGAAGCTTTCTTT
D: NA; J: TRBJ1-2; V: TRBV3-1/TRBV3-2; size: NA; CDR3: CASSPLSGQIYGYTF; DNA: TGTGCCAGCAGCCCTCTGAGCGGGCAGATCTATGGCTACACCTTC
D: TRBD1; J: TRBJ2-5; V: TRBV6-5; size: NA; CDR3: CASRGQPQETQYF; DNA: TGTGCCAGCAGGGGACAGCCCCAAGAGACCCAGTACTTC
D: NA; J: TRBJ1-1; V: TRBV28; size: NA; CDR3: CASRDRYSNTEAFF; DNA: TGTGCCAGCAGGGACAGATATTCGAACACTGAAGCTTTCTTT
D: NA; J: TRBJ1-1; V: TRBV10-1; size: NA; CDR3: CASTVTGSHISEAFF; DNA: TGCGCCAGTACGGTAACGGGGTCCCATATTTCTGAAGCTTTCTTT
D: NA; J: TRBJ1-3; V: TRBV5-1; size: NA; CDR3: CASSRDGVSSGNTIYF; DNA: TGCGCCAGCAGCCGGGACGGAGTCAGCTCTGGAAACACCATATATTTT
D: TRBD1; J: TRBJ2-2; V: TRBV9; size: NA; CDR3: CASSVGQGAIGELFF; DNA: TGTGCCAGCAGCGTGGGACAGGGGGCCATCGGGGAGCTGTTTTTT
D: NA; J: TRBJ1-6; V: TRBV5-1; size: NA; CDR3: CASSLQVGENSPLHF; DNA: TGCGCCAGCAGCTTGCAAGTCGGGGAAAATTCACCCCTCCACTTT
D: TRBD1; J: TRBJ2-7; V: TRBV5-3; size: once; CDR3: CARSLGDRTYEQYF; DNA: TGTGCCAGAAGCTTGGGGGACAGGACCTACGAGCAGTACTTC
D: NA; J: TRBJ1-1; V: TRBV6-4; size: NA; CDR3: CASSSSPVNTEAFF; DNA: TGTGCCAGCAGTAGTAGCCCAGTTAACACTGAAGCTTTCTTT
D: NA; J: TRBJ2-3; V: TRBV5-4; size: few; CDR3: CASSFGVKNTDTQYF; DNA: TGTGCCAGCAGCTTCGGGGTAAAAAACACAGATACGCAGTATTTT
D: NA; J: TRBJ2-3; V: TRBV15; size: NA; CDR3: CATSRATDTQYF; DNA: TGTGCCACCAGCAGAGCCACAGATACGCAGTATTTT